Below, one T cell receptor (beta chain) is given with its context. Authors' methods: Estimates of nucleated cell counts were drawn from the amplification of reference gene primers. TCRdb's copy holds only in-frame clones and misses some; the assay was immunoSEQ multiplex PCR. V, J and clone size are those of that table, while D and trimming were read from the DNA. The repertoire includes 15,000 to 20,000 clones, roughly 81% of them detected once, and 6.5% to 9% sits in the top ten. The CDR3 spans 15 residues. Germline values: CDR1 SGHNT, CDR2 YYREEE (reference sequence). V was pared by 3 bases and J by 7 bases, with 11 bases of the junction left unmatched. These data are taken from a study of blood T cell repertoires in COVID-19. About the study: PBMCs, B-cell-depleted T cells, or T cells provided the cDNA or gDNA that made up the material.

The sequence was obtained from a man between 60 and 75 years old with acute or convalescent COVID-19. V and J are TRBV5-4 and TRBJ2-3; TRBD1 matches at 7 bases. Sequenced: peripheral blood. The CDR3 loop is CASSSQGSQGYTQYF. The CDR3 DNA sequence: TGTGCCAGCAGCTCACAGGGGTCCCAGGGTTATACGCAGTATTTT.